This T cell receptor beta chain came from a study of shared clonotypes between healthy human individuals (dated by TCRdb to about 2020). As for the study more broadly: The cohort comprised a couple of women and a few men aged 18 to 49 years. To estimate repertoire size and how much clonotype sharing occurs between individuals, the study deeply sequenced the blood TCR repertoires of roughly 5 healthy adults. To increase sequencing depth and limit assay-specific biases, TCR repertoire library preparation and sequencing were carried out by different laboratories using diverse techniques. Per donor, leukapheresis produced somewhere between about 0.9 and 9.5 billion PBMCs.

The donors were healthy, HIV-negative adults with no recently reported acute infections or vaccinations. All donors were Caucasian adults living in Nashville, Tennessee, USA. In the unsorted samples, some 94 million PBMCs were counted, and genomic DNA was extracted using the QIAamp DNA Blood Mini kit. Blood was collected by leukapheresis, and PBMCs were isolated by Ficoll-Histopaque density gradient centrifugation and then cryopreserved in liquid nitrogen vapor phase. TCR CDR3 regions were amplified from genomic DNA by multiplex PCR using the deep immunoSEQ assay. Genomic DNA extracted from each cell subset was distributed evenly over all wells of several immunoSEQ 96-well plates, and each plate served as one replicate. Each replicate PCR for unsorted PBMC received about 310 ng genomic DNA, equal to approximately 30,000 T cell genomes. Ten immunoSEQ deep assay plates were used to sequence unsorted PBMC genomic DNA. The purified libraries were quantified using a Qubit 3.0 fluorometer, sized with a Bioanalyzer 2100, and then quantified again using the KAPA Library Quantification kit. Every immunoSEQ 96-well plate was sequenced on a dedicated single-read 150-cycle Illumina NextSeq 550 flow cell. In the authors' own workflow: Because the immunoSEQ output held only junctional sequences and lacked quality scores, the filtering could not match the filtering applied to full-length reads. To assign V/J genes and CDR3, sequences were annotated against IMGT germline references using PyIR, a Python wrapper for IgBLAST v1.9. Reads were removed for weak V/J assignments (E-value above 1e-6), missing CDR3, stop codons, out-of-frame junctions, or ambiguous translated residues. V3J clonotypes were defined as sequences sharing an identical inferred V gene, J gene, and CDR3 amino acid sequence. Percentage overlap between repertoires was calculated by dividing the number of shared unique clonotypes by the size of the smaller repertoire. Richness of each repertoire was evaluated using RTK rarefaction, the Chao1 estimator, and Recon v2.1 estimates of unobserved clonotypes. TCRdb mirrors the immuneACCESS table, restricted to in-frame sequences. Some clones are absent from its copies; in checked studies, under half trace to an unresolved V gene, and the reason for the others is unknown. V, J and clone size derive from that table, while D and trimming were established from the DNA sequence. This sample has roughly 500,000 clones in its table, and over 65% of those were observed once. The ten top clones hold 10% to 15% of the sample.

Taken from the germline V gene (reference sequence), the CDR1 and CDR2 loops are SEHNR and FQNEAQ. V lost 5 bases and J lost 4 bases, and the count of bases not matched to a germline gene is 5. Taken from cysteine to phenylalanine, the CDR3 has 13 residues. Just the 39-base CDR3 DNA is kept, in frame starting at base 1. On this clone itself: No antigen is known for it. No much larger clone is present one base from it, and per-base qualities are unavailable.

General conclusions and limits of the study: Sampling was restricted to blood, and TCR repertoires in tissue are likely to differ from TCR repertoires in blood. Based on pairwise subsampling, the degree of clonotype sharing among donors was expected to be affected by sequencing depth. The small number of donors limited the genetic and exposure-history diversity represented.

Recombination linked TRBV7-9 to TRBJ2-7, with 7 bases matching TRBD2. Sequencing was carried out using PBMCs. This clonotype was obtained from a woman aged 35 to 49 in good health. Some clones in this sample may be carry-over from other donors' samples. The DNA reads as follows: TGTGCCAGCAGCCACCCCGGGGGGTACGAGCAGTACTTC. Its protein product is CASSHPGGYEQYF. Beyond the CDR3, the reference TRBV7-9 and TRBJ2-7 genes provide the residues; the full variable domain reads: DTGVSQNPRHKITKRGQNVTFRCDPISEHNRLYWYRQTLGQGPEFLTYFQNEAQLEKSRLLSDRFSAERPKGSFSTLEIQRTEQGDSAMYLCASSHPGGYEQYFGPGTRLTVT.